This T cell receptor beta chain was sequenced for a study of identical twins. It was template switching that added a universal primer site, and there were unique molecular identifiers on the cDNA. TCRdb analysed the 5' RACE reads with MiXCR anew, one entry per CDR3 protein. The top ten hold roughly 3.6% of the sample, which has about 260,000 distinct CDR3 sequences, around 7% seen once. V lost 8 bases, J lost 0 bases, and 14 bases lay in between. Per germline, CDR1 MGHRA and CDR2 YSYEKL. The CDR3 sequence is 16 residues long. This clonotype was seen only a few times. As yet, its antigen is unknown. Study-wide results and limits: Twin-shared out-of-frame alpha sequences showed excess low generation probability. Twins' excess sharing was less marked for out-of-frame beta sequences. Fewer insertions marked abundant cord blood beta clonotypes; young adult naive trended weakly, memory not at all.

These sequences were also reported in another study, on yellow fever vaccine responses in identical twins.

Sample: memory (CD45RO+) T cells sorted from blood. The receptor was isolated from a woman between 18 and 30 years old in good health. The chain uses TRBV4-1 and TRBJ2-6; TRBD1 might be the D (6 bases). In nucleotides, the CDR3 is TGCGCCAGCGGGGGCGGCCCCTTCTCTGGGGCCAACGTCCTGACTTTC. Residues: CASGGGPFSGANVLTF.